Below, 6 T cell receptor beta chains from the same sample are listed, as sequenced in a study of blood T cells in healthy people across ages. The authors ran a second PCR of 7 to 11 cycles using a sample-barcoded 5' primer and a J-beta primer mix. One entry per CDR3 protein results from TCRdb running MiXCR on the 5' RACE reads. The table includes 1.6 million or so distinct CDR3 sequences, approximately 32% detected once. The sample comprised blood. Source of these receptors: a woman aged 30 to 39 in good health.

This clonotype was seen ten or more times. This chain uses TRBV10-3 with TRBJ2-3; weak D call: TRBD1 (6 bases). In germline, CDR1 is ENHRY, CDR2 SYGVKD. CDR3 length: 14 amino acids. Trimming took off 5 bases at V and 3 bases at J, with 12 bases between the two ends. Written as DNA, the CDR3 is TGTGCCATCAGTCTAGGACAGTCGACAGATACGCAGTATTTT. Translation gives CAISLGQSTDTQYF.

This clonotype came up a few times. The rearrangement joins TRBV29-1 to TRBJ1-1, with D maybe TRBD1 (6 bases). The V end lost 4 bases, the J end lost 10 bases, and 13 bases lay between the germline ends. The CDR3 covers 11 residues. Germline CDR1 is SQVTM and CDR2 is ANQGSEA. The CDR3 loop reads CSVVSGVAAFF. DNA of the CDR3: TGCAGCGTTGTTTCAGGGGTTGCAGCTTTCTTT.

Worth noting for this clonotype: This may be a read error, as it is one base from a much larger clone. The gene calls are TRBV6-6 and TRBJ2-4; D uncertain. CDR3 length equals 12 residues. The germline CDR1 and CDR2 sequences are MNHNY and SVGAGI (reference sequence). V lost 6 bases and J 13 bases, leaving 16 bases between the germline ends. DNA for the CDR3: TGTGCCAGCAGCACAAACCCCAACGGGCAGTACTTC. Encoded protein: CASSTNPNGQYF.

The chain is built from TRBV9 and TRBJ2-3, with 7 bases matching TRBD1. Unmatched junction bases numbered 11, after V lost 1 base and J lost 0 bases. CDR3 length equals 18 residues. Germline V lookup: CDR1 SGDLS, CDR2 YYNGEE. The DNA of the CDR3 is TGTGCCAGCAGCGTAAACCCATCCAGGGACAGAAGCACAGATACGCAGTATTTT. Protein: CASSVNPSRDRSTDTQYF.

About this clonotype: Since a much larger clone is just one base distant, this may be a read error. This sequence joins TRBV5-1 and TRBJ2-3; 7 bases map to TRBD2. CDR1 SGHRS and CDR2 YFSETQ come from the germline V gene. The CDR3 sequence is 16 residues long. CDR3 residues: CASGFGASGNTDTQYF. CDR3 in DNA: TGCGCCAGCGGCTTTGGGGCTAGCGGCAATACAGATACGCAGTATTTT.

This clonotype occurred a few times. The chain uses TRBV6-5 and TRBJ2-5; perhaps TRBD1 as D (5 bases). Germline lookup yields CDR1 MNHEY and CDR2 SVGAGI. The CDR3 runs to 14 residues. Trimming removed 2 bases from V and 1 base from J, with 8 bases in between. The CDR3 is CASSYNGAQETQYF. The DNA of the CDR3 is TGTGCCAGCAGTTACAATGGGGCCCAAGAGACCCAGTACTTC.